Presented here are 14 T cell receptor beta chains from one specimen sequenced in a study of T cell responses to AZD1222 COVID-19 vaccine. Generated by immunoSEQ multiplex PCR, the TCRdb table keeps only in-frame clones and is missing some. Of more than 70,000 clones in the sample, about 86% were seen once. The sequenced sample was peripheral blood, obtained on day 0 of AZD1222 vaccination. The receptors derive from an adult in good health.

V usage is TRBV7-2 and J usage is TRBJ1-1; D may be TRBD1 (5 bases). Trimming took off 5 bases at V and 4 bases at J, with 11 bases between the two ends. The CDR3 is 13 residues long. Germline-derived CDR1 and CDR2 are SGHTA and FQGNSA. The DNA for the CDR3 is TGTGCCAGCAGCCCCCCGGGGGTCACTGAAGCTTTCTTT. It encodes CASSPPGVTEAFF.

The chain carries TRBV5-1 and TRBJ2-1, with TRBD1 matching 7 bases. CDR1 is SGHRS, CDR2 YFSETQ, per germline. Unmatched junction bases numbered 4, after V lost 4 bases and J lost 0 bases. The CDR3 has 15 residues. CDR3 nucleotide sequence: TGCGCCAGCAGCCCAACAGGGGACTCCTACAATGAGCAGTTCTTC. Translation: CASSPTGDSYNEQFF.

The genes are TRBV6-5 and TRBJ2-1, with a possible D match to TRBD2 (6 bases). Germline loops: CDR1 MNHEY, CDR2 SVGAGI. Trimming pared 7 bases from V and 15 bases from J, leaving 16 bases between. The CDR3 consists of 11 residues. The CDR3: CASNFGSLRFF. The CDR3 region has the DNA TGTGCCAGCAATTTCGGGAGTCTTCGGTTCTTC.

The chain is built from TRBV27 and TRBJ1-5; perhaps TRBD1 as D (6 bases). V was cut by 6 bases and J by 0 bases, with 15 bases left in between. Germline V gives CDR1 MNHEY, CDR2 SMNVEV (reference sequence). This CDR3 is built from 16 residues. CDR3 bases: TGTGCCAGCAGCACCGACAGGCGTTTTAGCAATCAGCCCCAGCATTTT. Residues: CASSTDRRFSNQPQHF.

This chain joins TRBV5-1 and TRBJ2-2; tentative D call: TRBD1 (6 bases). V gave up 3 bases and J gave up 1 base, with 7 bases separating them. This CDR3 has 14 amino acids. CDR1 and CDR2 (germline): SGHRS, YFSETQ. Here the CDR3 reads CASSSQGNTGELFF. The DNA of the CDR3 is TGCGCCAGCAGCTCACAGGGGAACACCGGGGAGCTGTTTTTT.

The gene calls are TRBV6-5 and TRBJ2-7; D might be TRBD1 (5 bases). This CDR3 is built from 15 residues. V lost 2 bases, J lost 1 base, and 12 bases lay in between. Germline V lookup: CDR1 MNHEY, CDR2 SVGAGI. Here the CDR3 reads CASSYSTGPSYEQYF. Here the CDR3 DNA reads TGTGCCAGCAGTTACAGCACAGGTCCTTCCTACGAGCAGTACTTC.

This clone was recorded a few times. V gene TRBV28 combines with J gene TRBJ1-6; 8 bases map to TRBD1. With 6 bases clipped from V and 9 bases from J, the junction kept 7 bases outside the gene matches. CDR3 length equals 14 residues. From germline, CDR1 is MDHEN and CDR2 SYDVKM. The CDR3 nucleotides are TGTGCCAGCAGACCTGGACAGGGCCTTTCACCCCTCCACTTT. This sequence encodes CASRPGQGLSPLHF. The variable domain in full, with the rest retrieved from reference TRBV28 and TRBJ1-6, is DVKVTQSSRYLVKRTGEKVFLECVQDMDHENMFWYRQDPGLGLRLIYFSYDVKMKEKGDIPEGYSVSREKKERFSLILESASTNQTSMYLCASRPGQGLSPLHFGNGTRLTVT.

The chain joins TRBV3-1 (or the pseudogene TRBV3-2) to TRBJ2-7; no reliable D call. This CDR3 has 14 amino acids. Germline CDR1 LGHDT, CDR2 YNNKEL (reference sequence). V gave up 0 bases and J gave up 1 base, with 7 bases separating them. CDR3 region: CASSQDISSYEQYF. CDR3 nucleotides: TGTGCCAGCAGCCAAGATATCAGTTCCTACGAGCAGTACTTC.

The V call is TRBV7-2, the J call TRBJ2-1; D tentatively reads TRBD1 or TRBD2 (5 bases each). CDR1 and CDR2 from the germline V gene are SGHTA and FQGNSA. Trimming pared 1 base from V and 2 bases from J, leaving 9 bases between. The CDR3 is 15 residues long. The CDR3 loop reads CASSLGDATYNEQFF. Here the CDR3 DNA reads TGTGCCAGCAGCTTAGGGGACGCAACCTACAATGAGCAGTTCTTC. Combining the CDR3 with reference TRBV7-2 and TRBJ2-1 gives the whole variable domain GAGVSQSPSNKVTEKGKDVELRCDPISGHTALYWYRQSLGQGLEFLIYFQGNSAPDKSGLPSDRFSAERTGGSVSTLTIQRTQQEDSAVYLCASSLGDATYNEQFFGPGTRLTVL.

V gene TRBV28 combines with J gene TRBJ1-5; D not resolved. The CDR3 loop spans 11 amino acids. Germline V gives CDR1 MDHEN, CDR2 SYDVKM. Trimming removed 5 bases from V and 5 bases from J, with 4 bases in between. The CDR3 bases are TGTGCCAGCAGTCGAGATCAGCCCCAGCATTTT. This encodes CASSRDQPQHF. Full variable domain (rest looked up from reference TRBV28 and TRBJ1-5): DVKVTQSSRYLVKRTGEKVFLECVQDMDHENMFWYRQDPGLGLRLIYFSYDVKMKEKGDIPEGYSVSREKKERFSLILESASTNQTSMYLCASSRDQPQHFGDGTRLSIL.

This chain connects TRBV5-4 to TRBJ2-7, with 11 bases lining up with TRBD2. Germline CDR1 SGHNT, CDR2 YYREEE (reference sequence). With V trimmed by 3 bases and J by 4 bases, 6 bases remained unmatched. The CDR3 contains 15 residues. The CDR3 DNA sequence: TGTGCCAGCAGCTCTGTAGCGGGAGGGCAGTACGAGCAGTACTTC. It encodes CASSSVAGGQYEQYF.

This sequence joins TRBV27 and TRBJ2-1, with TRBD2 as a possible D gene (6 bases). This CDR3 is built from 14 residues. The V gene lost 2 bases and the J gene lost 1 base, with 6 bases spanning the gap. From germline, CDR1 is MNHEY and CDR2 SMNVEV (reference sequence). Written as DNA, the CDR3 is TGTGCCAGCAGTTTAGGAGGGTCCTACAATGAGCAGTTCTTC. Amino acids: CASSLGGSYNEQFF.

V is TRBV2 and J is TRBJ1-3, with no clear D. The CDR3 is 14 residues long. The V end lost 6 bases, the J end lost 0 bases, and 9 bases lay between the germline ends. From germline, CDR1 is SNHLY and CDR2 FYNNEI. The CDR3 nucleotides are TGTGCCAGCAGACGTGAACTCTCTGGAAACACCATATATTTT. Protein: CASRRELSGNTIYF. The variable domain in full, completed from reference TRBV2 and TRBJ1-3, reads EPEVTQTPSHQVTQMGQEVILRCVPISNHLYFYWYRQILGQKVEFLVSFYNNEISEKSEIFDDQFSVERPDGSNFTLKIRSTKLEDSAMYFCASRRELSGNTIYFGEGSWLTVV.

The rearrangement uses TRBV28 and TRBJ1-5; D might be TRBD1 (6 bases). The length of the CDR3 is 16 residues. Germline CDR1 is MDHEN and CDR2 is SYDVKM. Trimming cost V 4 bases and J 2 bases, with 15 bases left between them. CDR3 DNA: TGTGCCAGCAGTTCCGACGGGGGCCTCGGCAATCAGCCCCAGCATTTT. This codes for CASSSDGGLGNQPQHF.